Described below is a single T cell receptor beta chain sequence and its context. The data were obtained in a study of blood T cell repertoires in COVID-19. Study details: Sites in the United States, Italy and Spain provided acute and convalescent COVID-19 samples. T cells, B-cell-depleted T cells, or PBMCs provided the cDNA or gDNA that served as material.

Individuals aged about 18 to 89 years were recruited from about two dozen US areas. Assignments of participants to cohorts depended upon their own reported clinical history. Germline V CDR1 and CDR2: SGHDT, YYEEEE. The CDR3 runs to 14 residues. V was clipped by 6 bases and J by 2 bases; unmatched bases: 8. The protocol was immunoSEQ multiplex PCR, while the TCRdb copy is restricted to in-frame clones and leaves out a portion. This table has about 240,000 clones, around 87% appearing once. This TCR was sampled from a woman aged 35 to 49 with acute COVID-19. The sequencing sample was made of PBMCs or T cells enriched from blood (not recorded which). The V gene is TRBV5-6, the J gene TRBJ2-7; the match to TRBD1 covers 7 bases. The DNA for the CDR3 is TGTGCCAGCAATCGGGACAGTGGGGCCTACGAGCAGTACTTC. Translating gives CASNRDSGAYEQYF.